This T cell receptor (beta chain) came from a study of T cells in Graves' hyperthyroidism and ophthalmopathy. Germline loops: CDR1 MNHEY, CDR2 SVGEGT. This CDR3 region has 15 residues. Trimming stripped 7 bases from V and 5 bases from J, with 20 bases between. RNA transcripts yielded amplified TCR beta CDR3 regions. During a first-round RT-PCR of the TCR CDR3, the HTBI primer set was used. Via MiXCR, TCRdb re-called the multiplex PCR reads, giving one row per CDR3 protein. The sample carries around 200,000 distinct CDR3 sequences, more than 15% recorded once. There are many counts of this clonotype. For Graves' hyperthyroidism to be stable, ophthalmopathy could not progress within 18 months.

The chain is built from TRBV6-2 or TRBV6-3 and TRBJ1-2; possibly TRBD1 for D (6 bases). The TCR was taken from a woman aged 50 to 60 with Graves' hyperthyroidism. The specimen sequenced was blood. In DNA, the CDR3 is TGTGCCAGCATGAAAATGGACAGCTTACTTTATGGCTACACCTTC. Translation: CASMKMDSLLYGYTF.